This T cell receptor beta chain was found in a study of early T cells in non-severe SARS-CoV-2 infection. Study information: Bulk RNA taken from unsorted whole blood was sequenced, leaving chains unpaired.

On this clonotype itself: Antigen specificity is unknown.

The V and J ends lost 3 bases and 8 bases respectively, with 12 bases between them. The CDR3 runs 14 residues. Germline values: CDR1 SGDLS, CDR2 YYNGEE. Individual cDNA molecules carried attached unique molecular identifiers. MiXCR was run by TCRdb on the 5' RACE reads, yielding one entry per CDR3 protein. The sample has fewer than 75,000 distinct CDR3 sequences, just over 20% seen once. Overall study results and limits: Anti-spike CD8 responses were favored in VDJdb matching, and private and CD4 specificities were missed.

This receptor was taken from an adult who was a healthcare worker with PCR-confirmed SARS-CoV-2 infection or an uninfected control (not recorded which). The V gene is TRBV9, the J gene TRBJ1-6; D is possibly TRBD1 (5 bases). Sample: whole blood, taken at baseline. The CDR3 bases are TGTGCCAGCAGCGCCCGACAGAAAGATTCACCCCTCCACTTT. It codes for CASSARQKDSPLHF.